The present T cell receptor (beta chain) was sequenced within a study of identical twins. The junction had 13 bases not matched to a gene; V was cut back by 6 bases and J by 6 bases. This CDR3 spans 15 amino acids. The germline gives CDR1 DFQATT, CDR2 SNEGSKA (reference sequence). Study results and caveats: An excess of low generation probability was shown by twin-shared out-of-frame alpha sequences.

TCRdb ran MiXCR on the 5' RACE reads and lists one entry per CDR3 protein. The sample includes 700,000 to 950,000 distinct CDR3 sequences, roughly an eighth seen only once; the top ten take around 1.6%. Details on this clonotype: Antigen unknown.

These data are also associated with another study on yellow fever vaccine responses in identical twins.

The sequenced sample consisted of PBMCs. The chain recombines TRBV20-1 with TRBJ1-5; 8 positions match TRBD1. The receptor was isolated from a woman aged 18-29 years in good health. CDR3 amino acids: CSATPGATGVQPQHF. The CDR3 bases are TGCAGTGCCACACCGGGAGCGACAGGGGTTCAGCCCCAGCATTTT.